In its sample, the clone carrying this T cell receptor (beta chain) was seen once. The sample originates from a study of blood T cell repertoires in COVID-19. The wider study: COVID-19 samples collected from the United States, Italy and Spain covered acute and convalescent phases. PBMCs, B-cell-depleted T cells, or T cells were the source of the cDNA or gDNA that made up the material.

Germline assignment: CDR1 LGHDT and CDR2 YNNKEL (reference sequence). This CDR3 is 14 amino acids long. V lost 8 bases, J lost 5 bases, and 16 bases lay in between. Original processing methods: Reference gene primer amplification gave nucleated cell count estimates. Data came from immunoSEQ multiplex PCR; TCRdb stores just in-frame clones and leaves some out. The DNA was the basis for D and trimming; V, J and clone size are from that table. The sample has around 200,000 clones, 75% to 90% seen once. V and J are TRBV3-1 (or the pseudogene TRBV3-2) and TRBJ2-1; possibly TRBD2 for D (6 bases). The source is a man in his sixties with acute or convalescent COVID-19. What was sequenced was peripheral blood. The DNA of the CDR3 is TGTGCCAGCGGAGGGAAGGGCCTGGACAATGAGCAGTTCTTC. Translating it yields CASGGKGLDNEQFF.